This entry is about one T cell receptor beta chain. The data were obtained in a study of blood T cell repertoires in COVID-19. Study context: Acute and convalescent COVID-19 samples came from the United States, Italy and Spain. PBMCs, B-cell-depleted T cells, or T cells were the source of the cDNA or gDNA that made up the material.

In the original analysis: Reference gene primers were amplified, and this amplification served to estimate nucleated cell counts. Here immunoSEQ multiplex PCR was the method, and the copy in TCRdb shows in-frame clones only, minus some. Clonal size and the V and J genes are those of that table, whereas D and trimming came from the DNA. The sample holds 250,000 to 350,000 clones, 75% to 90% seen once. Germline CDR1 SGHTA, CDR2 FQGNSA. V was shortened by 1 base and J by 2 bases, with 10 bases between the two germline ends. CDR3 size: 15 residues. The sample consisted of peripheral blood. This TCR came from a woman aged 40 to 55 who had recovered from COVID-19. The chain is built from TRBV7-2 and TRBJ2-3; D possibly corresponds to TRBD2 (5 bases). DNA for the CDR3: TGTGCCAGCAGCTTAGATACTAGTTCCACAGATACGCAGTATTTT. Translated: CASSLDTSSTDTQYF.